A selection of T cell receptor beta chains follows, all from one sample in a study of CD8+ T cells in alopecia areata. Some clones are missing from TCRdb's copy, which holds only in-frame ones; the method was immunoSEQ multiplex PCR. The sample yields some 190,000 clones, 60% seen once. Sequences were derived from CD4+ T cells sorted from blood, sampled at week 24, from a patient treated with tofacitinib. These receptors were collected from a human donor with alopecia areata. Both conserved end residues are part of each CDR3. A D gene is named only where the DNA matches it firmly. Clone size is shown for a subset of rows, as once, few, many or a class of expanded clone.

abundance	v_gene	d_gene	j_gene	CDR3aa	CDR3nt
NA	TRBV5-1	NA	TRBJ2-7	CASSPGTVTYEQYF	TGCGCCAGCAGCCCGGGGACCGTAACCTACGAGCAGTACTTC
NA	TRBV19	NA	TRBJ2-1	CASSFRGRDNEQFF	TGTGCCAGTAGTTTCAGGGGCAGAGACAATGAGCAGTTCTTC
many	TRBV15	NA	TRBJ1-2	CATSRDKDPWGGYTF	TGTGCCACCAGCAGAGATAAGGATCCGTGGGGTGGCTACACCTTC
NA	TRBV27	TRBD1	TRBJ2-3	CASNRGGDTQYF	TGTGCCAGCAACAGGGGTGGAGATACGCAGTATTTT
NA	TRBV15	TRBD1	TRBJ2-3	CATSSVTGGDTQYF	TGTGCCACCAGCAGTGTAACAGGGGGGGATACGCAGTATTTT
NA	TRBV14	NA	TRBJ1-1	CASSPTRTRARAFF	TGTGCCAGCAGCCCGACCCGGACTAGGGCAAGGGCTTTCTTT
few	TRBV10-3	NA	TRBJ2-5	CAISDRQSTETQYF	TGTGCCATCAGTGACCGTCAGAGTACGGAGACCCAGTACTTC
NA	TRBV4-1	NA	TRBJ2-7	CASSRLMTYEQYF	TGCGCCAGCAGCCGATTAATGACCTACGAGCAGTACTTC
NA	TRBV7-2	TRBD1	TRBJ2-4	CASSLDGTGIQYF	TGTGCCAGCAGCTTAGATGGGACAGGCATTCAGTACTTC
NA	TRBV7-2	NA	TRBJ2-3	CASSLVLVAQYF	TGTGCCAGCAGCTTAGTCCTAGTGGCGCAGTATTTT
NA	TRBV4-3	TRBD1	TRBJ1-2	CASSQDLTGGHGYTF	TGCGCCAGCAGCCAAGATCTAACAGGGGGACATGGCTACACCTTC
NA	TRBV9	NA	TRBJ1-1	CASSGPQEMNTEAFF	TGTGCCAGCAGCGGGCCACAGGAGATGAACACTGAAGCTTTCTTT
NA	TRBV7-2	NA	TRBJ2-5	CASSFRGEAQYF	TGTGCCAGCAGCTTTAGGGGGGAGGCCCAGTACTTC
NA	TRBV11-2	TRBD1	TRBJ2-7	CASSQSTGAYEQYF	TGTGCCAGCAGCCAGTCGACAGGGGCCTACGAGCAGTACTTC
NA	TRBV30	TRBD1	TRBJ1-5	CAWRLTGSSNQPQHF	TGTGCCTGGCGCCTGACAGGGAGTAGCAATCAGCCCCAGCATTTT
few	TRBV7-2	TRBD1	TRBJ2-5	CASSLRGRQETQYF	TGTGCCAGCAGCTTAAGGGGGCGGCAAGAGACCCAGTACTTC
NA	TRBV7-2	TRBD2	TRBJ2-7	CASSELAGGPPFYEQYF	TGTGCCAGCAGCGAACTAGCGGGGGGGCCTCCGTTCTACGAGCAGTACTTC
NA	TRBV7-8	NA	TRBJ2-1	CASSSLGTRRTGEQFF	TGTGCCAGCAGCTCATTAGGGACTAGGAGGACAGGGGAGCAGTTCTTC
once	TRBV7-3	TRBD2	TRBJ2-2	CASSLFSLGSGDTGELFF	TGTGCCAGCAGCTTATTTTCATTGGGTAGCGGGGACACCGGGGAGCTGTTTTTT
few	TRBV29-1	NA	TRBJ2-3	CSVQTGTDTQYF	TGCAGCGTTCAGACAGGCACAGATACGCAGTATTTT
few	TRBV19	TRBD1	TRBJ2-7	CASSIPSTGGEQYF	TGTGCCAGTAGTATCCCTTCGACAGGGGGCGAGCAGTACTTC
NA	TRBV25-1	NA	TRBJ2-1	CASSDQVDNEQFF	TGTGCCAGCAGTGATCAGGTAGACAATGAGCAGTTCTTC
NA	TRBV7-6	NA	TRBJ2-3	CASSSSETQQGASTDTQYF	TGTGCCAGCAGCAGCTCAGAGACGCAACAGGGCGCTAGCACAGATACGCAGTATTTT
NA	TRBV5-6	TRBD1	TRBJ2-7	CASSPGQGTEQYF	TGTGCCAGCAGCCCGGGACAGGGTACCGAGCAGTACTTC
NA	TRBV2	TRBD2	TRBJ2-1	CASSEAIGGDEQFF	TGTGCCAGCAGTGAAGCGATCGGGGGGGATGAGCAGTTCTTC
NA	TRBV30	NA	TRBJ2-3	CAWSVTSTDTQYF	TGTGCCTGGTCCGTGACTAGCACAGATACGCAGTATTTT
NA	TRBV5-1	TRBD2	TRBJ2-3	CASTVAGGPTDTQYF	TGCGCCAGCACTGTAGCGGGGGGGCCCACAGATACGCAGTATTTT
NA	TRBV29-1	NA	TRBJ1-1	CSVQGRMNTEAFF	TGCAGCGTACAGGGACGGATGAACACTGAAGCTTTCTTT
NA	TRBV29-1	NA	TRBJ1-2	CSVERQAGSGYTF	TGCAGCGTTGAGAGGCAGGCAGGGAGTGGCTACACCTTC
NA	TRBV5-4	NA	TRBJ2-6	CASSGTGNSGANVLTF	TGTGCCAGCAGCGGCACAGGGAACTCTGGGGCCAACGTCCTGACTTTC
few	TRBV29-1	NA	TRBJ2-4	CSVEGGNIQYF	TGCAGCGTCGAAGGGGGAAACATTCAGTACTTC
NA	TRBV5-6	NA	TRBJ1-1	CASSPTRSLLNTEAFF	TGTGCCAGCAGCCCAACTCGGTCCCTTCTGAACACTGAAGCTTTCTTT
NA	TRBV9	NA	TRBJ1-1	CASSTMDGEAFF	TGTGCCAGCAGCACCATGGACGGTGAAGCTTTCTTT
once	TRBV9	NA	TRBJ1-1	CASSVGGGGTEAFF	TGTGCCAGCAGCGTAGGCGGCGGTGGGACTGAAGCTTTCTTT
few	TRBV11-2	NA	TRBJ1-2	CASSLEHNYGYTF	TGTGCCAGCAGCTTGGAGCACAACTATGGCTACACCTTC
NA	TRBV6-5	TRBD2	TRBJ2-3	CASSYLGGTTDTQYF	TGTGCCAGCAGTTACCTGGGAGGGACCACAGATACGCAGTATTTT
NA	TRBV7-3	NA	TRBJ2-1	CASSRDPKSYNEQFF	TGTGCCAGCAGCCGGGACCCGAAATCCTACAATGAGCAGTTCTTC
once	TRBV6-6	NA	TRBJ2-7	CASNSMSLSGEQYF	TGTGCCAGCAACTCAATGTCTTTATCGGGCGAGCAGTACTTC
NA	TRBV29-1	TRBD1	TRBJ2-4	CSVGQGNIQYF	TGCAGCGTCGGACAGGGAAACATTCAGTACTTC
NA	TRBV7-2	NA	TRBJ2-5	CASSLVRETQYF	TGTGCCAGCAGCTTAGTCAGGGAGACCCAGTACTTC
NA	TRBV6-5	NA	TRBJ1-5	CASSPSGISNQPQHF	TGTGCCAGCAGTCCTTCTGGGATTAGCAATCAGCCCCAGCATTTT
NA	TRBV14	TRBD1	TRBJ2-4	CASSSTGGSKNIQYF	TGTGCCAGCAGCTCTACAGGGGGCTCCAAAAACATTCAGTACTTC
NA	TRBV6-1	TRBD2	TRBJ2-1	CASSTTSGGALEQFF	TGTGCCAGCAGTACGACTAGCGGGGGGGCCCTTGAGCAGTTCTTC